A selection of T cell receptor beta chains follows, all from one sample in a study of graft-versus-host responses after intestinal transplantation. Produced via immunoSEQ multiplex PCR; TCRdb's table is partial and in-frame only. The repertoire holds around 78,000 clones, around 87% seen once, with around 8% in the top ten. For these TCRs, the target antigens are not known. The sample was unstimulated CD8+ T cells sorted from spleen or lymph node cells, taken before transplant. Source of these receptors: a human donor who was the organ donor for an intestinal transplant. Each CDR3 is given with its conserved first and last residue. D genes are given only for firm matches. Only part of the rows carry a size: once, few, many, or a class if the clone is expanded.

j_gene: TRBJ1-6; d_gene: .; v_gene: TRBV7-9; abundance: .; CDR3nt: TGTGCCAGCACCCGAGAGGAGGCCCTCCACTTT; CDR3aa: CASTREEALHF
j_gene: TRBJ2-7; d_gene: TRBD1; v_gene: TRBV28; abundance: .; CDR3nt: TGTGCCAGCAGTTACAGCAGGGGGTTTGTCGAGCAGTACTTC; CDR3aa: CASSYSRGFVEQYF
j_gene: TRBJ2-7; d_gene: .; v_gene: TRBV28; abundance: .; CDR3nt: TGTGCCAGCAGTGGAGGGACCGCCGGGTACGAGCAGTACTTC; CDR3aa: CASSGGTAGYEQYF
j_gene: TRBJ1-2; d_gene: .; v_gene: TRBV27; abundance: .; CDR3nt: TGTGCCAGCAGGGACTGGGACTATGGCTACACCTTC; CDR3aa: CASRDWDYGYTF
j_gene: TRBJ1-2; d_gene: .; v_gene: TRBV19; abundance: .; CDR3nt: TGTGCCAGTAGTCCGCGAACAGGTTCCTATGGCTACACCTTC; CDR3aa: CASSPRTGSYGYTF
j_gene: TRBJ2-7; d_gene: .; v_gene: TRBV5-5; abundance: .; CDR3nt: TGTGCCAGCAGCTTAGTTATGGGAGGCTACGAGCAGTACTTC; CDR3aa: CASSLVMGGYEQYF
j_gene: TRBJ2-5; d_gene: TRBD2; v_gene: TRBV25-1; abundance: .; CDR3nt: TGTGCCAGCAGTGAATGGGTAGCGGGGGCCCAAGAGACCCAGTACTTC; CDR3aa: CASSEWVAGAQETQYF
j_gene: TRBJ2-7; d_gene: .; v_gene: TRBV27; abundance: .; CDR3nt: TGTGCCAGCAGTTTTTTCAAGTCCTACGAGCAGTACTTC; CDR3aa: CASSFFKSYEQYF
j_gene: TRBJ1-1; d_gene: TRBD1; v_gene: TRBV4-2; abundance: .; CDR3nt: TGTGCCAGCAGCCAGACAGGGACCTTGAACACTGAAGCTTTCTTT; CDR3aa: CASSQTGTLNTEAFF
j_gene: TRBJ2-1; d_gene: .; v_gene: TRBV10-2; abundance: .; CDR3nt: TGCGCCAGCGGTAGGGGGACGTTAGACAATGAGCAGTTCTTC; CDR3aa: CASGRGTLDNEQFF
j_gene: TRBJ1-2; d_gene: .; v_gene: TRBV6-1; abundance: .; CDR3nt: TGTGCCAGCAGTGATGGGGGAGTAGGGTATGGCTACACCTTC; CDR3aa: CASSDGGVGYGYTF
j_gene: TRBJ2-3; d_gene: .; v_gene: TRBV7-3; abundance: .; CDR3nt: TGTGCCAGCAGCTTAGTCGGGGATACGCAGTATTTT; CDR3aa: CASSLVGDTQYF
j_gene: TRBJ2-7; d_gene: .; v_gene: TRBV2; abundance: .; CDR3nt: TGTGCCAGCAGTCACTACGAGCAGTACTTC; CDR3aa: CASSHYEQYF
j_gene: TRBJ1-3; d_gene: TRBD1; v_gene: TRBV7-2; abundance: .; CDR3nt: TGTGCCAGCAGCTCAGCCCCCCGGACAGGTTTGACCCTTCTCTCGGGAAACACCATATATTTT; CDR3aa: CASSSAPRTGLTLLSGNTIYF
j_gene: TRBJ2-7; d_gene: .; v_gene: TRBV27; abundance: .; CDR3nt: TGTGCCAGCAATCCCCATACAGGTTATTCTCGAGAGCAGTACTTC; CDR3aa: CASNPHTGYSREQYF
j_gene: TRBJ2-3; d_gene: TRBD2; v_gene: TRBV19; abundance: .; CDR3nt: TGTGCCAGTATGGTGGGCGGGGGTACGCAGTATTTT; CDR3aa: CASMVGGGTQYF
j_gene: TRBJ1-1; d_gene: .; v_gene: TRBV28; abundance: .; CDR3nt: TGTGCCAGCAGTTTATGGGGGGTCCAGCGGGGGGTCGGCCCGAAGACTGAAGCTTTCTTT; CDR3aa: CASSLWGVQRGVGPKTEAFF
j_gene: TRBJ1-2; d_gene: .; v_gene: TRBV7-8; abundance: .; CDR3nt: TGTGCCAGCAGCCAGTGGAGAAAGAGCCACAAAGATGGCTACACCTTC; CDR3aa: CASSQWRKSHKDGYTF
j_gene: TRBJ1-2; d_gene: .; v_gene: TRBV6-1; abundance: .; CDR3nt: TGTGCCAGCAGCCTATTCGGGGGGGACTATGGCTACACCTTC; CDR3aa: CASSLFGGDYGYTF
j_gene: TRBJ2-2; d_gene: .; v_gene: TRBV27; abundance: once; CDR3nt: TGTGCCAGCAGAATATGGGGGAACACCGGGGAGCTGTTTTTT; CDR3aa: CASRIWGNTGELFF
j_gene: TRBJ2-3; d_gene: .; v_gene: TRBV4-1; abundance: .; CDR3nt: TGCGCCAGCAGCCCCTCAGGGATTTGGGATACGCAGTATTTT; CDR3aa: CASSPSGIWDTQYF
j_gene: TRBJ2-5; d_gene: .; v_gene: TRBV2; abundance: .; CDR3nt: TGTGCCGGGGGCGGGGGCAGCCGCCAAGAGACCCAGTACTTC; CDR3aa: CAGGGGSRQETQYF
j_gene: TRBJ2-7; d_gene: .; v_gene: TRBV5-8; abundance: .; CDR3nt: TGTGCCAGCAGCTTGGAACAGGGAAGCTCCTACGAGCAGTACTTC; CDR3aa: CASSLEQGSSYEQYF
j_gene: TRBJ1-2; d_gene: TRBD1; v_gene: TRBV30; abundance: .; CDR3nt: TGTGCCTGGAGTGTAGAACAGGGGTATGGCTACACCTTC; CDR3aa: CAWSVEQGYGYTF
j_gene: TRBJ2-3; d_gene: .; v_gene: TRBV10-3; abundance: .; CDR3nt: TGTGCCATCAGTGCTGAGAATACAGATACGCAGTATTTT; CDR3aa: CAISAENTDTQYF
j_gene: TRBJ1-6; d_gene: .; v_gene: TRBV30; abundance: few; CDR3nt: TGTGCCTGGAGTGGGCACTGGTCCTATAATTCACCCCTCCACTTT; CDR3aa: CAWSGHWSYNSPLHF
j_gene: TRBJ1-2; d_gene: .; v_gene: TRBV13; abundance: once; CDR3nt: TGTGCCAGCAGCTTGGACGGCCCTAACTATGGCTACACCTTC; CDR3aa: CASSLDGPNYGYTF
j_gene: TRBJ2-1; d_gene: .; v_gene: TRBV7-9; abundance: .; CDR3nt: TGTGCCAGCAGCTTAGGGGCCTACTCCTACAATGAGCAGTTCTTC; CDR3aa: CASSLGAYSYNEQFF
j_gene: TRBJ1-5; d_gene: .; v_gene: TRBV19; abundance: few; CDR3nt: TGTGCCAGTAGGACCGACGGGAGCAATCAGCCCCAGCATTTT; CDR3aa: CASRTDGSNQPQHF